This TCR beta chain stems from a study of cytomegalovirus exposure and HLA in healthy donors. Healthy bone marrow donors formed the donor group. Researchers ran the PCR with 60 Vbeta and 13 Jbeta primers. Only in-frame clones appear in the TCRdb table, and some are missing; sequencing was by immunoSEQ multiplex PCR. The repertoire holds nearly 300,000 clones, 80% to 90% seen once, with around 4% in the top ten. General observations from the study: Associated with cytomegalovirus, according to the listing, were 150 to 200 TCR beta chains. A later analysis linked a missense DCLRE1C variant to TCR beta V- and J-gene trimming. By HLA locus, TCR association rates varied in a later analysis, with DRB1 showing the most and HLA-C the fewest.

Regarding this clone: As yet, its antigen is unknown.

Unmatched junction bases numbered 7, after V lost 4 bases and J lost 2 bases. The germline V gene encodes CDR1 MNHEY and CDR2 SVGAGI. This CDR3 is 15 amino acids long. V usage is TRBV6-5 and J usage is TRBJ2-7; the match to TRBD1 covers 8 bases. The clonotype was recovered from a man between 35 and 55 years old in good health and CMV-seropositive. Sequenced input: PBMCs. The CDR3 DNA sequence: TGTGCCAGCAGTTCGGTAGGGACAGGTACCTACGAGCAGTACTTC. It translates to CASSSVGTGTYEQYF.